The 26 T cell receptor beta chains below were found in one sample sequenced in a study of shared clonotypes between healthy human individuals. Libraries were prepared by immunoSEQ multiplex PCR; TCRdb keeps only in-frame clonotypes and omits some of them. Altogether 300,000 to 400,000 clones are present, 74% being singletons, with the ten largest covering over 9%. The sequenced sample consisted of memory CD4+ T cells sorted from blood. Subset noted: CD45RA-negative fraction. The receptors derive from a man between 25 and 39 years old in good health.

The V call is TRBV19, the J call TRBJ2-4, with D possibly matching TRBD1 (5 bases). From germline, CDR1 is LNHDA and CDR2 SQIVND (reference sequence). The V end lost 3 bases, the J end lost 3 bases, and 12 bases lay between the germline ends. There are 15 residues in the CDR3. In DNA form, the CDR3 reads TGTGCCAGTAGTATGAGGCAGGGCGTCAAAAACATTCAGTACTTC. It specifies CASSMRQGVKNIQYF. The entire variable domain, with the rest obtained from reference TRBV19 and TRBJ2-4, is as follows: DGGITQSPKYLFRKEGQNVTLSCEQNLNHDAMYWYRQDPGQGLRLIYYSQIVNDFQKGDIAEGYSVSREKKESFPLTVTSAQKNPTAFYLCASSMRQGVKNIQYFGAGTRLSVL.

This clone was recorded a few times. The chain recombines TRBV9 with TRBJ1-2; 9 nucleotides align to TRBD1. The CDR3 has 14 residues. V lost 4 bases to trimming and J lost 3 bases; unmatched junction nucleotides: 4. Germline assignment: CDR1 SGDLS and CDR2 YYNGEE. CDR3 protein: CASSTQGAHYGYTF. CDR3 DNA: TGTGCCAGCAGCACACAGGGGGCCCACTATGGCTACACCTTC.

The chain is built from TRBV11-2 and TRBJ2-7, with TRBD2 matching 11 bases. The trim removed 5 bases at V and 5 bases at J, leaving 8 bases unmatched. Germline values: CDR1 SGHAT, CDR2 FQNNGV. This CDR3 region has 15 residues. The CDR3 nucleotides read TGTGCCAGCAGCCCGGCGGCTAGCGGGAGGAACGAGCAGTACTTC. The encoded protein is CASSPAASGRNEQYF. Complete variable domain (other parts from reference TRBV11-2 and TRBJ2-7): EAGVAQSPRYKIIEKRQSVAFWCNPISGHATLYWYQQILGQGPKLLIQFQNNGVVDDSQLPKDRFSAERLKGVDSTLKIQPAKLEDSAVYLCASSPAASGRNEQYFGPGTRLTVT.

As to this clone: Possible read error: a much larger clone is one base away. Within the sample, other DNA sequences also encode this same CDR3. The rearrangement joins TRBV19 to TRBJ1-5; 9 nucleotides line up with TRBD1. Germline V gene data show CDR1 as LNHDA and CDR2 as SQIVND (reference sequence). The CDR3 runs to 18 residues. CDR3 DNA sequence: TGTGCCAGTAGATGGGGACAGGGCGGGGATGGACGCAATCAGCCCCAACATTTT. As protein: CASRWGQGGDGRNQPQHF.

The rearrangement joins TRBV5-1 to TRBJ2-1; TRBD2 aligns across 14 bases. The CDR3 contains 15 residues. The V gene end was trimmed by 5 bases and the J gene end by 7 bases; junction bases not matched to a gene: 5. Germline V gene sequence: CDR1 SGHRS, CDR2 YFSETQ. The CDR3 here is CASSAGTSGRNEQFF. DNA for the CDR3: TGCGCCAGCAGTGCCGGGACTAGCGGGAGAAATGAGCAGTTCTTC.

The rearrangement uses TRBV28 and TRBJ2-7; D possibly corresponds to TRBD2 (5 bases). This CDR3 is 13 amino acids long. V dropped 7 bases and J dropped 2 bases, with 12 bases sitting between them. Germline V CDR1 and CDR2: MDHEN, SYDVKM. CDR3 DNA sequence: TGTGCCAGCAAAAGTGGACTTACCTACGAGCAGTACTTC. Its protein product is CASKSGLTYEQYF. Using reference TRBV28 and TRBJ2-7 for the parts outside the CDR3, the full variable domain is DVKVTQSSRYLVKRTGEKVFLECVQDMDHENMFWYRQDPGLGLRLIYFSYDVKMKEKGDIPEGYSVSREKKERFSLILESASTNQTSMYLCASKSGLTYEQYFGPGTRLTVT.

As DNA, the CDR3 is TGTGCCAGCAGCACTGGACTAGCGGGCAATGAGCAGTTCTTC. Its translation: CASSTGLAGNEQFF. The V call is TRBV5-4, the J call TRBJ2-1; TRBD2 aligns across 11 bases. Per the germline V gene, CDR1 is SGHNT and CDR2 is YYREEE (reference sequence). This CDR3 spans 14 amino acids. Germline trimming cut 4 bases from V and 6 bases from J; bases unmatched to any gene: 3.

This chain links TRBV29-1 with TRBJ2-3, with TRBD2 identical over 9 bases. This CDR3 region has 14 residues. The V and J ends lost 7 bases and 4 bases, in that order; junction bases with no gene match: 9. CDR1 SQVTM and CDR2 ANQGSEA come from the germline V gene. The CDR3 DNA reads as TGCAGCGCGGCGGGGACTAGCTTTTCAGATACGCAGTATTTT. Encoded protein: CSAAGTSFSDTQYF.

The CDR3 spells CASSLTSGQYEQYF. The CDR3 region has the DNA TGTGCCAGCAGTTTGACTAGCGGACAATACGAGCAGTACTTC. The genes are TRBV6-1 and TRBJ2-7; 9 bases are shared with TRBD2. The CDR3 totals 14 residues. From germline, CDR1 is MNHNS and CDR2 SASEGT. V lost 5 bases, J lost 4 bases, and 6 bases stayed unmatched.

The rearrangement joins TRBV23-1 to TRBJ2-1; D tentatively reads TRBD1 or TRBD2 (5 bases each). TRBV23-1 is an ORF, with its function uncertain. The CDR3 length is 15 residues. The ends were cut back, 6 bases at V and 5 bases at J, with 17 bases in the middle. As DNA, the CDR3 is TGCGCCAGCAGCCCCTGTCGGGACCTTCACAATGAGCAGTTCTTC. Its protein product is CASSPCRDLHNEQFF.

This clone was detected many times. The rearrangement links TRBV6-5 to TRBJ1-2, with 8 bases identical to TRBD1. Germline V lookup: CDR1 MNHEY, CDR2 SVGAGI. Unmatched junction bases numbered 6, after V lost 6 bases and J lost 6 bases. The CDR3 contains 13 residues. The CDR3, as DNA: TGTGCCAGCAGACGACAGGGGAAAGATGGCTACACCTTC. This sequence encodes CASRRQGKDGYTF.

V usage is TRBV5-1 and J usage is TRBJ2-7; 7 nucleotides align to TRBD1. The junction had 10 bases not matched to a gene; V was cut back by 4 bases and J by 0 bases. This CDR3 has 16 residues. The germline V gene encodes CDR1 SGHRS and CDR2 YFSETQ. The CDR3 reads CASSRGVGQSSYEQYF. The CDR3 DNA reads as TGCGCCAGCAGCCGGGGTGTGGGACAGAGCTCCTACGAGCAGTACTTC.

This sequence joins TRBV19 and TRBJ1-5; a weak D match, TRBD1 (5 bases). V dropped 5 bases and J dropped 0 bases, with 11 bases sitting between them. The CDR3 is 15 amino acids. The germline V gene encodes CDR1 LNHDA and CDR2 SQIVND (reference sequence). In DNA, the CDR3 is TGTGCCAGTAGTCTTGGGGGTTATAGCAATCAGCCCCAGCATTTT. This translates into CASSLGGYSNQPQHF.

This clone was observed at least ten times. The CDR3 nucleotides are TGTGCCAGCACTGGGACAAGAGGTTTCGATGGCTACACCTTC. Translating gives CASTGTRGFDGYTF. V usage is TRBV6-1 and J usage is TRBJ1-2, with D maybe TRBD1 (6 bases). The CDR3 loop spans 14 amino acids. Germline CDR1 is MNHNS and CDR2 is SASEGT. V shed 7 bases and J shed 6 bases, with 18 bases lying between them.

This sequence joins TRBV7-9 and TRBJ2-1; 8 bases match TRBD2. The CDR3 is 15 residues long. Per germline, CDR1 SEHNR and CDR2 FQNEAQ (reference sequence). V lost 4 bases, J lost 8 bases, and 10 bases stayed unmatched. Here the CDR3 reads CASSYSGTSLDEQFF. In nucleotides, the CDR3 is TGTGCCAGCAGCTACTCCGGGACTAGTTTAGATGAGCAGTTCTTC.

The chain has TRBV7-8 and TRBJ1-5; tentative D call: TRBD1 (5 bases). Trimming removed 1 base at V and 5 bases at J, with 15 bases between. The CDR3 runs 16 residues. Germline CDR1 SGHVS, CDR2 FQNEAQ. The CDR3 sequence: CASSLDAAGRDQPQHF. The DNA of the CDR3 is TGTGCCAGCAGCTTAGACGCTGCGGGGCGAGATCAGCCCCAGCATTTT.

This rearrangement joins TRBV5-1 to TRBJ2-1, with D possibly TRBD1 on 6 matching bases. This CDR3 comprises 15 residues. Trimming stripped 6 bases from V and 3 bases from J, with 16 bases between. Germline V gene sequence: CDR1 SGHRS, CDR2 YFSETQ. The CDR3 loop reads CASIDAPGHYNEQFF. Here the CDR3 DNA reads TGCGCCAGCATCGACGCACCGGGACACTACAATGAGCAGTTCTTC.

This chain connects TRBV28 to TRBJ2-3, with 7 positions matching TRBD2. This CDR3 region has 15 residues. V lost 6 bases and J lost 0; bases outside the gene matches: 6. The germline gives CDR1 MDHEN, CDR2 SYDVKM. This CDR3 is CASSKRGPSTDTQYF. The CDR3 DNA follows: TGTGCCAGCAGCAAGCGGGGTCCTAGCACAGATACGCAGTATTTT.

The gene calls are TRBV19 and TRBJ1-5; weak D call: TRBD1 (6 bases). The CDR3 is made up of 13 amino acids. Trimming cost V 6 bases and J 5 bases, with 11 bases left between them. CDR1 LNHDA and CDR2 SQIVND come from the germline V gene (reference sequence). CDR3 sequence: CASRRGGHQPQHF. CDR3 nucleotides: TGTGCCAGTAGGCGGGGGGGGCATCAGCCCCAGCATTTT.

The CDR3 nucleotides are TGTGCCAGCAAGCTTGGGCAGGGGAACACCGGGGAGCTGTTTTTT. It encodes CASKLGQGNTGELFF. The chain combines TRBV6-1 with TRBJ2-2; perhaps TRBD1 as D (5 bases). The CDR3 is made up of 15 amino acids. Per the germline V gene, CDR1 is MNHNS and CDR2 is SASEGT. The V end was cut by 7 bases, the J end by 1 base, with 13 bases between.

The genes are TRBV19 and TRBJ2-2; 9 bases line up with TRBD1. The germline V gene has CDR1 LNHDA and CDR2 SQIVND (reference sequence). The CDR3 is 15 amino acids. V was pared by 6 bases and J by 2 bases, with 4 bases of the junction left unmatched. CDR3 sequence reads: CASRGQGYNTGELFF. As DNA, the CDR3 is TGTGCCAGTAGAGGACAGGGGTACAACACCGGGGAGCTGTTTTTT.

This clone was picked up one time. CDR3 bases: TGCAGCGTTGGTCCTAGCGGGGAGACCCAGTACTTC. Amino acids: CSVGPSGETQYF. The chain links TRBV29-1 to TRBJ2-5; TRBD2 matches at 8 bases. Germline lookup yields CDR1 SQVTM and CDR2 ANQGSEA. The CDR3 has 12 amino acids. The J segment lost 5 bases and the V segment lost 4 bases, leaving 3 bases of the junction unmatched.

The V gene is TRBV9, the J gene TRBJ2-7; tentatively, D is TRBD2 (5 bases). Germline V CDR1 and CDR2: SGDLS, YYNGEE. V lost 3 bases to trimming and J lost 0 bases, with 10 bases between them. This CDR3 contains 14 residues. CDR3 region: CASSATGNSYEQYF. CDR3 bases: TGTGCCAGCAGCGCGACCGGGAACTCCTACGAGCAGTACTTC. The complete variable domain, with remaining parts taken from reference TRBV9 and TRBJ2-7, reads DSGVTQTPKHLITATGQRVTLRCSPRSGDLSVYWYQQSLDQGLQFLIQYYNGEERAKGNILERFSAQQFPDLHSELNLSSLELGDSALYFCASSATGNSYEQYFGPGTRLTVT.

The chain couples TRBV29-1 to TRBJ2-1; the D gene is possibly TRBD1 (5 bases). V was trimmed by 0 bases and J by 0 bases, leaving 12 bases between them. The germline gives CDR1 SQVTM, CDR2 ANQGSEA. This CDR3 is 16 amino acids long. The CDR3 here is CSVEDQWGGSYNEQFF. For the CDR3, the DNA is TGCAGCGTTGAAGATCAATGGGGCGGCTCCTACAATGAGCAGTTCTTC.

This clone was detected only once. The gene calls are TRBV2 and TRBJ2-7, with 7 bases lining up with TRBD2. There are 12 residues in the CDR3. Germline lookup yields CDR1 SNHLY and CDR2 FYNNEI. Trimming removed 6 bases from V and 5 bases from J; junction bases left unmatched: 4. CDR3 loop: CASRRGVDEQYF. In DNA, the CDR3 is TGTGCCAGCAGACGGGGGGTCGACGAGCAGTACTTC.

This chain links TRBV6-1 with TRBJ2-7; 8 nucleotides align to TRBD1. V lost 3 bases, J lost 7 bases, and 14 bases stayed unmatched. CDR1 and CDR2 from the germline V gene are MNHNS and SASEGT. This CDR3 is built from 16 residues. CDR3 nucleotide sequence: TGTGCCAGCAGTGATAACTCGGACAGGGTTGGTCGGGAGCAGTACTTC. It translates to CASSDNSDRVGREQYF.